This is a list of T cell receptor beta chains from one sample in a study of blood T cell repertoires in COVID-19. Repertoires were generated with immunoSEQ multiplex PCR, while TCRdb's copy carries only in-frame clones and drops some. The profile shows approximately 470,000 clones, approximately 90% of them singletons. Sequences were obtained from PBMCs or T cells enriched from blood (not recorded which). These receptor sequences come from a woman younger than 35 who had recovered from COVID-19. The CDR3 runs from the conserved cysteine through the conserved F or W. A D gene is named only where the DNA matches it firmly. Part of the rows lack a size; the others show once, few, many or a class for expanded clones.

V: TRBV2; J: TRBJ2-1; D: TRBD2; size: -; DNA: TGTGCCAGCAGGGCGGGACTAGCGGGGCGTAATGAGCAGTTCTTC; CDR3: CASRAGLAGRNEQFF
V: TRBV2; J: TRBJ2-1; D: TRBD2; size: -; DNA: TGTGCCAGCAGTCCCGAGCGGGGGACGGAGTTCTTC; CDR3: CASSPERGTEFF
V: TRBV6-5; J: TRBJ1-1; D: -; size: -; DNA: TGTGCCAGCAGCTTTCTTCAGGGGCGGAGGGCTTTCTTT; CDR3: CASSFLQGRRAFF
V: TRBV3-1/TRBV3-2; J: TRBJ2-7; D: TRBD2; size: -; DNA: TGTGCCAGCAGCCAAGAGAGGAGCGGGGCCCCCTACGAGCAGTACTTC; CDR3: CASSQERSGAPYEQYF
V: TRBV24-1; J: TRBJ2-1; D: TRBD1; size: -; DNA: TGTGCCACCAGTGAAGGACAGGGTGACAATGAGCAGTTCTTC; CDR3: CATSEGQGDNEQFF
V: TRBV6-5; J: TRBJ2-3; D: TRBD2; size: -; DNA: TGTGCCAGCAGAATAGCGGGGAGAGATACGCAGTATTTT; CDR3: CASRIAGRDTQYF
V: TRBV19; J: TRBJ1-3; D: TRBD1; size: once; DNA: TGTGCCAGTAGTGCCAGGGGGCGCGACGGAAACACCATATATTTT; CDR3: CASSARGRDGNTIYF
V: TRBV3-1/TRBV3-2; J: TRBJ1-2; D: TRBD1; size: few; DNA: TGTGCCAGCAGCCAAGATAAAGGGACAGGGGAGTTCAAGGGTGGCTACACCTTC; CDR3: CASSQDKGTGEFKGGYTF
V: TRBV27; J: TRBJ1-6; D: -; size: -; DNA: TGTGCCAGTACCGCGGGGGCCTTAGGGCCCCTCCACTTT; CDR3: CASTAGALGPLHF
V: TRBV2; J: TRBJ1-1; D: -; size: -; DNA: TGTGCCAGCAACTTGGACAGTGACACTGAAGCTTTCTTT; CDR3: CASNLDSDTEAFF
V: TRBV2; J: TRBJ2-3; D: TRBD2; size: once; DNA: TGTGCCAGCGGCAGGACTAGCGGGGGGATAAGCACAGATACGCAGTATTTT; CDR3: CASGRTSGGISTDTQYF
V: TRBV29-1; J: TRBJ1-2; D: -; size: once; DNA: TGCATCACGAGGGGGATTGCTGGCTACACCTTC; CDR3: CITRGIAGYTF
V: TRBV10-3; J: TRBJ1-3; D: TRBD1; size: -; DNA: TGTGCCATCAGTCCCGGACAGGGCGGGCCAGGGTCGAACACCATATATTTT; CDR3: CAISPGQGGPGSNTIYF
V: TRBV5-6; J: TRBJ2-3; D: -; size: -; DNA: TGTGCCAGCAGCGGACATCCCCCAGATACGCAGTATTTT; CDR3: CASSGHPPDTQYF
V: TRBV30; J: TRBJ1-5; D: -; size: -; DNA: TGTGCCTGGAATCTAGGAGGGCCTCATCAGCCCCAGCATTTT; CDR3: CAWNLGGPHQPQHF
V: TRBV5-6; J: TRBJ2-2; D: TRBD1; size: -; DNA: TGTGCCAGCAGCCCGTTCCTCGGGACAGGGGTTCCCGGGGAGCTGTTTTTT; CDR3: CASSPFLGTGVPGELFF
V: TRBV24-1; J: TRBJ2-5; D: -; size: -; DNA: TGTGCCACCAGTGACCCACCCCGGGAGACCCAGTACTTC; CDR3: CATSDPPRETQYF
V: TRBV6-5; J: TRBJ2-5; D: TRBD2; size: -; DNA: TGTGCCAGCAGACGACTAGCGTTAGAGACCCAGTACTTC; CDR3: CASRRLALETQYF
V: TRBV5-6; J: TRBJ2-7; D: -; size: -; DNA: TGTGCCAGCAGCTTGGGATCGGGCGAGCAGTACTTC; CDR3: CASSLGSGEQYF
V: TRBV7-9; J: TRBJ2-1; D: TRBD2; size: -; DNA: TGTGCCAGCAGCTCGCGGGGGGGCCTCGGCAATGAGCAGTTCTTC; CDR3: CASSSRGGLGNEQFF
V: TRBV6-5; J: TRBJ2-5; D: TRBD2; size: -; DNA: TGTGCCAGCAGTTTGTCCTCCCGGGGGGGAGAGACCCAGTACTTC; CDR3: CASSLSSRGGETQYF
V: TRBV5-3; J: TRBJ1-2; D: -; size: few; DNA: TGTGCCAGAAGGCACAACCATGTGGGAGTTAAGTCCTTTAACTATGGCTACACCTTC; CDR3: CARRHNHVGVKSFNYGYTF
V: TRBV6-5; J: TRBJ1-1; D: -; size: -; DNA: TGTGCCAGCAGTTACTCCCAGGCGACGAACACTGAAGCTTTCTTT; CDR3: CASSYSQATNTEAFF
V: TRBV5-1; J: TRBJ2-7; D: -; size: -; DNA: TGCGCCAGCAGCTTGTTACTAAGCGGGTTGAGCACCTACGAGCAGTACTTC; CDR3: CASSLLLSGLSTYEQYF
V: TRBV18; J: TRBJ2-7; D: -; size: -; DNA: TGTGCCAGCTCACCAGCACAGGGCTCCTACGAGCAGTACTTC; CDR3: CASSPAQGSYEQYF
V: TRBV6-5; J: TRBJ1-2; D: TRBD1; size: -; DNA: TGTGCCAGCATTGGGACAGGGGAGGTTGAGGGCTACACCTTC; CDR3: CASIGTGEVEGYTF
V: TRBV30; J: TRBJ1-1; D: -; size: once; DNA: TGTGCCTGGAGAGACGTCGGACAACCCAGAACAGGTGAAGCTTTCTTT; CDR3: CAWRDVGQPRTGEAFF
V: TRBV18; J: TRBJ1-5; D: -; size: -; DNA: TGTGCCAGCTCACCCGCAGCGACGGAGCCCCAGCATTTT; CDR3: CASSPAATEPQHF
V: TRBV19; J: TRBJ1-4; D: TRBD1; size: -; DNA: TGTGCCAGTAGTACCGGACAGGGGGCAGAAAAACTGTTTTTT; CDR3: CASSTGQGAEKLFF
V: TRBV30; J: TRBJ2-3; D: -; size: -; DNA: TGTGCCTGGAGTGACGGGACAAACACAGATACGCAGTATTTT; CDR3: CAWSDGTNTDTQYF
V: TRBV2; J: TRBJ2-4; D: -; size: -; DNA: TGTGCCAGCAGTGAAGCGGTAATTAGGTTAGTGGAGGCCAAAAACATTCAGTACTTC; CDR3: CASSEAVIRLVEAKNIQYF
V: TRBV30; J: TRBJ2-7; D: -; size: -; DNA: TGTGCCTGGGGGGGGGACAGCTCCTACGAGCAGTACTTC; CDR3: CAWGGDSSYEQYF
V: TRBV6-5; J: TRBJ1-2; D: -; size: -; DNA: TGTGCCAGCAGTTCAGGGCAGGGCTATGGCTACACCTTC; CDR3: CASSSGQGYGYTF
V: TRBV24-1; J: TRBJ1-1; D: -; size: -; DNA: TGTGCCACCAGTGATTTCTCGAACACTGAAGCTTTCTTT; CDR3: CATSDFSNTEAFF
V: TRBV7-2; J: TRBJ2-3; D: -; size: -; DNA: TGTGCCAGCAGCTCTAAGGATACGCAGTATTTT; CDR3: CASSSKDTQYF
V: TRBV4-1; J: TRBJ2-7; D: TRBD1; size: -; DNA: TGCGCCAGCAGCCAGGCCCACAGGGGGACCTCCTACGAGCAGTACTTC; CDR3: CASSQAHRGTSYEQYF
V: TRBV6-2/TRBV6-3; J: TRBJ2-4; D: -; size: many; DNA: TGTGCCAGCAGTTACCCACGAGACACCTCTCTAGCCAAAAACATTCAGTACTTC; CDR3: CASSYPRDTSLAKNIQYF
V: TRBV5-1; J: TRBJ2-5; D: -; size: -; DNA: TGCGCCAGCAGCTTCAAGACAGCTCAAGAGACCCAGTACTTC; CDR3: CASSFKTAQETQYF
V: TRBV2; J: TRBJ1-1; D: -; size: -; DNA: TGTGCCAGCAGCCGGTGGTCGAACACTGAAGCTTTCTTT; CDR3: CASSRWSNTEAFF
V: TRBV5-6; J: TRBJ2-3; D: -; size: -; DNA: TGTGCCAGCAGCTTGGCCAGCAGGACATACCCCACAGATACGCAGTATTTT; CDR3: CASSLASRTYPTDTQYF
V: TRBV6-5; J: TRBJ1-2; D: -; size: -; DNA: TGTGCCAGCAGTTTACAATCCGGGACTTATGGCTACACCTTC; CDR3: CASSLQSGTYGYTF
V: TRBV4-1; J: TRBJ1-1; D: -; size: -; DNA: TGCGCCAGCAGCGTAAGGGATTTTTGGGGGGAGTCTGAAGCTTTCTTT; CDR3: CASSVRDFWGESEAFF
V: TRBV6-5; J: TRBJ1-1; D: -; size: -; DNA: TGTGCCAGCAGCTACAATGCGGCGGGCACTGAAGCTTTCTTT; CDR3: CASSYNAAGTEAFF
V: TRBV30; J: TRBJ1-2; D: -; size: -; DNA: TGTGCCTGGAGTACGGGGGGGGGTCTTGTCGTATATGGCTACACCTTC; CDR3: CAWSTGGGLVVYGYTF